Listed here is a single T cell receptor beta chain. These data originate in a study of blood T cell repertoires in COVID-19. Study in general: Some COVID-19 samples were acute and others convalescent; all came from the United States, Italy and Spain. From T cells, B-cell-depleted T cells, or PBMCs came the material, which was cDNA or gDNA.

TCRdb's table, derived via immunoSEQ multiplex PCR, lists solely in-frame clones and lacks some. The repertoire holds more than 200,000 clones, with about 85% as singletons. The CDR3 covers 15 residues. V was trimmed by 3 bases and J by 2 bases, leaving 14 bases between them. The germline V gene has CDR1 MGHDK and CDR2 SYGVNS. This TCR came from a man between 65 and 79 years old with acute or convalescent COVID-19. Sequences were obtained from peripheral blood. V and J are TRBV25-1 and TRBJ2-7; D perhaps matches TRBD1 (6 bases). The CDR3 is CASSDLNRDPYEQYF. CDR3 nucleotide sequence: TGTGCCAGCAGTGATCTAAACAGGGATCCCTACGAGCAGTACTTC.